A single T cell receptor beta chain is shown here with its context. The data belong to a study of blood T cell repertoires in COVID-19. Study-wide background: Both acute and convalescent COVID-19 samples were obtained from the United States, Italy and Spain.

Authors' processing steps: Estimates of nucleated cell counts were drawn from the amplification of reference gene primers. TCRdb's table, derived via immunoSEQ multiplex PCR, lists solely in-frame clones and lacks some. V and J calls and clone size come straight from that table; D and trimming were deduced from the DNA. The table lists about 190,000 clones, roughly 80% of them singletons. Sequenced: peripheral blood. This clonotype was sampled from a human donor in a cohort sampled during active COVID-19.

CDR3 sequence (DNA): TGTGCCAGCGGCGGTGGGACAGGGGGAAGCTACGAGCAGTACTTC. Translated, it gives CASGGGTGGSYEQYF. This chain connects TRBV3-1 (or the pseudogene TRBV3-2) to TRBJ2-7; TRBD1 matches 11 bases. CDR1 and CDR2 (germline): LGHDT, YNNKEL (reference sequence). The junction had 9 bases not matched to a gene; V was cut back by 8 bases and J by 3 bases. CDR3 length: 15 amino acids.